The 8 T cell receptor beta chains given below trace back to one sample, sequenced in a study of cytomegalovirus exposure and HLA in healthy donors (dated 2017 in TCRdb). Library prep was done by the immunoSEQ multiplex PCR assay. The multiplex PCR relied on a mix of 60 forward primers for TCR Vbeta segments and 13 reverse primers for TCR Jbeta segments. TCRdb mirrors the immuneACCESS table, restricted to in-frame sequences. Some clones are absent from its copies; in checked studies, under half trace to an unresolved V gene, and the reason for the others is unknown. The sample table lists more than 85,000 clones, 65% to 90% of them with a count of one. 6.9% of the sample lies in the top ten. The source material was PBMCs. The receptors originated from a man between 25 and 39 years old in good health and CMV-seropositive.

V gene TRBV14 combines with J gene TRBJ2-3; 7 positions agree with TRBD2. The CDR3 contains 19 residues. The J segment lost 0 bases and the V segment lost 0 bases, leaving 12 bases of the junction unmatched. CDR1 is SGHDN and CDR2 is FVKESK in the germline V gene. The CDR3 DNA follows: TGTGCCAGCAGCCAAGATAGACTAGCCCCGCTATATAGCACAGATACGCAGTATTTT. Encoded protein: CASSQDRLAPLYSTDTQYF.

This clone was counted a single time. CDR3 loop: CSVVDAGTEAFF. DNA of the CDR3: TGCAGCGTAGTCGACGCAGGGACTGAAGCTTTCTTT. The J gene is TRBJ1-1, the V gene TRBV29-1; D might be TRBD1 (5 bases). This CDR3 contains 12 residues. V lost 6 bases and J 5 bases, leaving 13 bases between the germline ends. In germline, CDR1 is SQVTM, CDR2 ANQGSEA.

In its sample, this clone was seen once. V gene TRBV10-1 combines with J gene TRBJ1-5; TRBD1 is a possible D gene (5 bases). Germline CDR1 WNHNN, CDR2 SYGVQD (reference sequence). Trimming left V 2 bases short and J 2 bases short, with 28 bases between. The CDR3 consists of 21 residues. The CDR3 coding sequence is TGCGCCAGCAGTGAGCCCCGCGGGGGTCCTCCAACGGGGCGGGGCAATCAGCCCCAGCATTTT. Translating gives CASSEPRGGPPTGRGNQPQHF.

The V and J genes are TRBV27 and TRBJ1-6; no clear D. The CDR3 is 14 residues long. Germline values: CDR1 MNHEY, CDR2 SMNVEV (reference sequence). V lost 6 bases and J 7 bases, leaving 13 bases between the germline ends. In DNA form, the CDR3 reads TGTGCCAGCAGCATTTCCGGGGTAAATTCACCCCTCCACTTT. Its protein is CASSISGVNSPLHF.

The rearrangement uses TRBV27 and TRBJ2-1; 9 bases align to TRBD1. The J segment lost 6 bases and the V segment lost 2 bases, leaving 14 bases of the junction unmatched. CDR1 is MNHEY, CDR2 SMNVEV, per germline (reference sequence). This CDR3 spans 18 amino acids. In DNA form, the CDR3 reads TGTGCCAGCAGTTTAGGGGGCGGGACAGGGCTAAAAATCAATGAGCAGTTCTTC. This codes for CASSLGGGTGLKINEQFF.

This clone was seen a few times. In nucleotides, the CDR3 is TGCGCCAGCAGCCAGACGGGACTCGCCCAGTTCTTC. Translating it yields CASSQTGLAQFF. The chain links TRBV5-1 to TRBJ2-1, with a tentative D call TRBD2 (6 bases). V was pared by 4 bases and J by 13 bases, with 15 bases between. The CDR3 length is 12 residues. CDR1 and CDR2 from the germline V gene are SGHRS and YFSETQ. The full variable domain, in which reference TRBV5-1 and TRBJ2-1 provide the parts outside the CDR3, is KAGVTQTPRYLIKTRGQQVTLSCSPISGHRSVSWYQQTPGQGLQFLFEYFSETQRNKGNFPGRFSGRQFSNSRSEMNVSTLELGDSALYLCASSQTGLAQFFGPGTRLTVL.

This sequence joins TRBV4-2 and TRBJ1-4; 9 bases fit TRBD1. J was trimmed by 5 bases and V by 1 base; bases with no gene match: 2. The CDR3 is 15 residues long. Germline-derived CDR1 and CDR2 are LGHNA and YNFKEQ. The DNA of the CDR3 is TGTGCCAGCAGCCAAGGGGGACAGGGAAATGAAAAACTGTTTTTT. Encoded protein: CASSQGGQGNEKLFF.

In DNA, the CDR3 is TGTGCCACCAGCAGAGGGGACAGTAGGAGTTCACCCCTCCACTTT. This sequence encodes CATSRGDSRSSPLHF. The V call is TRBV15, the J call TRBJ1-6; 7 bases line up with TRBD1. The CDR3 has 15 residues. Looked up from germline, CDR1 is LNHNV and CDR2 is YYDKDF (reference sequence). Trimming removed 1 base from V and 9 bases from J; junction bases left unmatched: 6.